Presented here are 24 T cell receptor beta chains from one specimen sequenced in a study of T-cell memory formation after mild COVID-19. TCRdb re-derived calls from the 5' RACE reads in MiXCR, one entry per CDR3 protein. The data hold hundreds of thousands of distinct CDR3 sequences, with more than 15% observed a single time. Sequencing input: PBMCs or a T cell subset sorted from them (not recorded which). These TCRs come from a man between 18 and 29 years old who had mild COVID-19 (a few samples of this study predate the infection). Cell type and time point are not known.

V gene TRBV2 combines with J gene TRBJ2-2, with TRBD2 identical over 9 bases. CDR1 and CDR2 from the germline V gene are SNHLY and FYNNEI. J was trimmed by 7 bases and V by 9 bases; bases with no gene match: 3. CDR3 length equals 12 residues. CDR3 DNA sequence: TGTGCCAGAGGACTAGCGAACGGGGAGCTGTTTTTT. Translated: CARGLANGELFF.

The chain combines TRBV4-1 with TRBJ2-7; D is uncertain. The V gene's germline CDR1 is MGHRA and CDR2 YSYEKL. CDR3 size: 13 residues. Trimming left V 2 bases short and J 6 bases short, with 11 bases between. The CDR3 DNA follows: TGCGCCAGCAGCCAAACCCCGGGTGCCGAGCAGTACTTC. This codes for CASSQTPGAEQYF.

This clonotype was counted only a few times. The gene calls are TRBV27 and TRBJ2-1, with 12 nucleotides matching TRBD1. This CDR3 is 15 amino acids long. The germline CDR1 and CDR2 sequences are MNHEY and SMNVEV (reference sequence). With V trimmed by 4 bases and J by 4 bases, 2 bases remained unmatched. The CDR3 coding sequence is TGTGCCAGCAGTTGGGGACAGGGGGCTTACAATGAGCAGTTCTTC. It translates to CASSWGQGAYNEQFF.

This rearrangement joins TRBV28 to TRBJ2-7; D may be TRBD1 (6 bases). Trimming stripped 7 bases from V and 1 base from J, with 14 bases between. Germline CDR1 reads MDHEN; CDR2 reads SYDVKM. The CDR3 totals 14 residues. CDR3 in DNA: TGTGCCAGCAAATCGGGACACCAGTCCTACGAGCAGTACGTC. Its translation is CASKSGHQSYEQYV.

This clonotype was observed at least ten times. V usage is TRBV6-4 and J usage is TRBJ2-2; D remains ambiguous. This CDR3 comprises 13 residues. Per germline, CDR1 MRHNA and CDR2 SNTAGT. The V and J ends lost 8 bases and 4 bases respectively, with 11 bases between them. CDR3 residues: CASSFQSTGELFF. The DNA for the CDR3 is TGTGCCAGCTCATTTCAGAGCACCGGGGAGCTGTTTTTT.

This clonotype was seen a few times. The chain couples TRBV9 to TRBJ2-3, with 7 bases matching TRBD2. CDR1 SGDLS and CDR2 YYNGEE come from the germline V gene. V gave up 6 bases and J gave up 3 bases; unmatched junction bases: 4. The CDR3 loop spans 13 amino acids. This chain's CDR3 is CASNRGGTDTQYF. CDR3 bases: TGTGCCAGCAACCGGGGAGGGACAGATACGCAGTATTTT.

V is TRBV7-2 and J is TRBJ1-1; 8 positions agree with TRBD1. Germline V gene sequence: CDR1 SGHTA, CDR2 FQGNSA. CDR3 length: 13 residues. Losses at the gene ends were 5 bases for V and 4 bases for J; bases not matched to a gene: 3. CDR3 nucleotides: TGTGCCAGCAGCGGGGACAGGATCACTGAAGCTTTCTTT. It encodes CASSGDRITEAFF. The entire variable domain, with the rest obtained from reference TRBV7-2 and TRBJ1-1, is as follows: GAGVSQSPSNKVTEKGKDVELRCDPISGHTALYWYRQSLGQGLEFLIYFQGNSAPDKSGLPSDRFSAERTGGSVSTLTIQRTQQEDSAVYLCASSGDRITEAFFGQGTRLTVV.

In its sample, this clonotype was seen a few times. V is TRBV27 and J is TRBJ1-5; 10 bases map to TRBD1. Germline CDR1 is MNHEY and CDR2 is SMNVEV (reference sequence). CDR3 size: 16 residues. The V segment lost 4 bases and the J segment 6 bases; nucleotides outside the gene matches: 9. The CDR3 region is CASSSLDRGPSQPQHF. CDR3 DNA sequence: TGTGCCAGCAGTTCCCTCGACAGGGGGCCGAGTCAGCCCCAGCATTTT.

This clonotype has a count of ten or more. Germline is not matched at one junction end, which may reflect a read error. The chain couples TRBV5-1 to TRBJ1-4, with D hard to call. This CDR3 is 11 amino acids long. The germline V gene encodes CDR1 SGHRS and CDR2 YFSETQ. The DNA for the CDR3 is TGTGCCAGCAGTTTAGGGGAAAAACTGTTTTTT. The encoded protein is CASSLGEKLFF.

This clonotype was recorded at least ten times. The chain joins TRBV7-2 to TRBJ2-4; D remains ambiguous. Germline assignment: CDR1 SGHTA and CDR2 FQGNSA. There are 14 residues in the CDR3. V lost 5 bases and J lost 1, with 9 bases in between. The DNA of the CDR3 is TGTGCCAGCAGCCCTGTAATGGCCAAAAACATTCAGTACTTC. It is translated as CASSPVMAKNIQYF.

This CDR3 reads CASSSGQGADYEQYF. CDR3 DNA sequence: TGTGCCAGCAGTTCCGGACAGGGGGCCGACTACGAGCAGTACTTC. The chain links TRBV7-9 to TRBJ2-7, with 11 bases matching TRBD1. Germline V gene lookup returns CDR1 SEHNR and CDR2 FQNEAQ (reference sequence). The CDR3 consists of 15 residues. J was trimmed by 3 bases and V by 6 bases; bases with no gene match: 7.

The chain is built from TRBV7-3 and TRBJ2-3; a possible D gene is TRBD2 (5 bases). CDR1 and CDR2 (germline): SGHTA, FQGTGA. The CDR3 length is 14 residues. With 1 base removed from V and 4 bases from J, the gap between germline ends came to 9 bases. In nucleotides, the CDR3 is TGTGCCAGCAGCTTAAACGAGCGGCCAGATACGCAGTATTTT. It translates to CASSLNERPDTQYF. Complete variable domain (other parts from reference TRBV7-3 and TRBJ2-3): GAGVSQTPSNKVTEKGKYVELRCDPISGHTALYWYRQSLGQGPEFLIYFQGTGAADDSGLPNDRFFAVRPEGSVSTLKIQRTERGDSAVYLCASSLNERPDTQYFGPGTRLTVL.

In this sample, this clonotype turned up a few times. The chain recombines TRBV29-1 with TRBJ2-1; a possible D gene is TRBD1 (6 bases). CDR3 length: 14 amino acids. Germline V lookup: CDR1 SQVTM, CDR2 ANQGSEA. Trimming took 3 bases from V and 2 from J, leaving 11 bases between them. CDR3 region: CSVEDRVTYNEQFF. The CDR3 nucleotides read TGCAGCGTTGAGGACAGAGTAACCTACAATGAGCAGTTCTTC.

V is TRBV5-1 and J is TRBJ2-5; D may be TRBD1 (5 bases). Trimming stripped 5 bases from V and 2 bases from J, with 19 bases between. The CDR3 covers 16 residues. Germline CDR1 and CDR2: SGHRS and YFSETQ. In DNA form, the CDR3 reads TGCGCCAGCAGTTGGGGCAGGACCGGAGCTCAAGAGACCCAGTACTTC. Translated, it gives CASSWGRTGAQETQYF. Full variable domain (rest looked up from reference TRBV5-1 and TRBJ2-5): KAGVTQTPRYLIKTRGQQVTLSCSPISGHRSVSWYQQTPGQGLQFLFEYFSETQRNKGNFPGRFSGRQFSNSRSEMNVSTLELGDSALYLCASSWGRTGAQETQYFGPGTRLLVL.

This clonotype has just a few counts. V usage is TRBV29-1 and J usage is TRBJ1-5; TRBD1 agrees at 8 bases. The V gene's germline CDR1 is SQVTM and CDR2 ANQGSEA. This CDR3 region has 12 residues. The CDR3 region is CRPDRGGQPQHF. CDR3 in DNA: TGCAGACCCGACAGGGGCGGACAGCCCCAGCATTTT.

This clonotype was recorded many times. The chain carries TRBV6-2 or TRBV6-3 and TRBJ1-5, with D perhaps TRBD1 (5 bases). Per the germline V gene, CDR1 is MNHEY and CDR2 is SVGEGT. The CDR3 is 17 amino acids. V was cut by 2 bases and J by 3 bases, with 17 bases left in between. CDR3 nucleotide sequence: TGTGCCAGCAGTTACGTCTTGGCAGGGAAGTCCAATCAGCCCCAGCATTTT. Translating gives CASSYVLAGKSNQPQHF.

Of note for this clonotype: One junction end disagrees with the germline gene, perhaps due to a read error. The V call is TRBV6-6, the J call TRBJ2-7; unclear D gene. Germline V gene data show CDR1 as MNHNY and CDR2 as SVGAGI (reference sequence). The CDR3 covers 12 residues. The CDR3 region has the DNA TGTGCCAGCAGTTCTACCCGGCAGCGCCCAATGTTC. Protein: CASSSTRQRPMF.

V usage is TRBV7-2 and J usage is TRBJ1-1; D is uncertain. V lost 5 bases, J lost 0 bases, and 13 bases lay in between. The V gene's germline CDR1 is SGHTA and CDR2 FQGNSA. The CDR3 runs to 15 residues. The CDR3 DNA sequence: TGTGCCAGCAGCCCAGTCCAGGTGCTGAACACTGAAGCTTTCTTT. It specifies CASSPVQVLNTEAFF.

This clonotype was observed a few times. The chain is built from TRBV9 and TRBJ2-3, with 7 bases identical to TRBD2. Germline V gives CDR1 SGDLS, CDR2 YYNGEE. The J segment lost 2 bases and the V segment lost 2 bases, leaving 5 bases of the junction unmatched. The CDR3 runs 15 residues. For the CDR3, the DNA is TGTGCCAGCAGCGTCGGGGGGACCGACACAGATACGCAGTATTTT. Protein: CASSVGGTDTDTQYF.

V and J are TRBV6-2 or TRBV6-3 and TRBJ1-5; D ambiguous. Germline V gene sequence: CDR1 MNHEY, CDR2 SVGEGT. The CDR3 covers 18 residues. V was cut by 8 bases and J by 0 bases, with 23 bases left in between. The DNA for the CDR3 is TGTGCCAGCCGGAGACAACTTGACCTTGTTTATAGCAATCAGCCCCAGCATTTT. Its translation is CASRRQLDLVYSNQPQHF.

The genes are TRBV29-1 and TRBJ1-2, with TRBD1 matching over 7 bases. The germline CDR1 and CDR2 sequences are SQVTM and ANQGSEA. With V trimmed by 0 bases and J by 4 bases, 2 bases remained unmatched. This CDR3 comprises 13 residues. DNA of the CDR3: TGCAGCGTTGAAGAGACAGGGTCCTATGGCTACACCTTC. Translated: CSVEETGSYGYTF.

This clonotype occurred once. The chain joins TRBV28 to TRBJ2-3; TRBD1 aligns across 7 bases. The CDR3 is 17 residues long. V trimming: 8 bases; J trimming: 0 bases; junction bases outside the gene matches: 14. CDR1 is MDHEN, CDR2 SYDVKM, per germline. This CDR3 is CASAPPTQGPSTDTQYF. The CDR3 DNA sequence: TGTGCCAGCGCTCCCCCCACACAGGGGCCCAGCACAGATACGCAGTATTTT.

This clonotype was recorded a few times. The chain couples TRBV9 to TRBJ2-1, with D possibly TRBD1 on 5 matching bases. Trimming removed 0 bases from V and 4 bases from J, with 8 bases in between. Germline lookup yields CDR1 SGDLS and CDR2 YYNGEE. CDR3 size: 14 residues. CDR3 bases: TGTGCCAGCAGCGTAGCGTCAGGGTACAATGAGCAGTTCTTC. Translated, it gives CASSVASGYNEQFF.

The table lists this clonotype with many counts. This chain uses TRBV12-3 or TRBV12-4 with TRBJ2-3, with D hard to call. The CDR3 loop spans 13 amino acids. V dropped 6 bases and J dropped 4 bases, with 11 bases sitting between them. CDR3 amino acids: CASRTTGADTQYF. CDR3 DNA: TGTGCCAGCAGGACGACCGGCGCAGATACGCAGTATTTT.